In this sample, the clone carrying this TCR beta chain turned up once. Data came from immunoSEQ multiplex PCR; TCRdb stores just in-frame clones and leaves some out. Of more than 50,000 clones in the sample, approximately 85% are singletons; the top ten hold around 25%. The source of the sample is a study of T cell responses to AZD1222 COVID-19 vaccine. V trimming: 6 bases; J trimming: 3 bases; junction bases outside the gene matches: 5. There are 13 residues in the CDR3. The source material was peripheral blood, sampled on day 0 of MenACWY control vaccination. V is TRBV12-3 or TRBV12-4 and J is TRBJ2-7, with 7 bases lining up with TRBD1. This receptor was identified in an adult in good health. The CDR3 loop is CASRRTGSYEQYF. CDR3 in DNA: TGTGCCAGCAGACGGACAGGCAGCTACGAGCAGTACTTC.